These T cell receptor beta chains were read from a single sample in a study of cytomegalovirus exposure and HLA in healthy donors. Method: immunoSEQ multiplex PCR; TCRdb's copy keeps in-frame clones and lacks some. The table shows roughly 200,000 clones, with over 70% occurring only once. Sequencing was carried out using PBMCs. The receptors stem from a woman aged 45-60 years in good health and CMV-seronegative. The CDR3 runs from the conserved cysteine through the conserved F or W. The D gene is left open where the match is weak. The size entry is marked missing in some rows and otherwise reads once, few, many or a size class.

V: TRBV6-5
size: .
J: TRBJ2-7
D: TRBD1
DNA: TGTGCCAGCAGTAGGCCGGGACAGGGGACTTCCGAGCAGTACTTC
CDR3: CASSRPGQGTSEQYF

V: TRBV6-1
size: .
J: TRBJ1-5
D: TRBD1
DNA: TGTGCCAGCAGTGCGGGACAGTTTCCTAATCAGCCCCAGCATTTT
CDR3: CASSAGQFPNQPQHF

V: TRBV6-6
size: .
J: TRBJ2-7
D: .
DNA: TGTGCCAGCAACCTTTATGGGGCAGGTCTCTCCTACGAGCAGTACTTC
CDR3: CASNLYGAGLSYEQYF

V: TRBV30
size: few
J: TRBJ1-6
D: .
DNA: TGTGCCCGAGACTCCTATAATTCACCCCTCCACTTT
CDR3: CARDSYNSPLHF

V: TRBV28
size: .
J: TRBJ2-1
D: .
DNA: TGTGCCAGCAGCCATGGGGGGACTTCGCCGTTCTTC
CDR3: CASSHGGTSPFF

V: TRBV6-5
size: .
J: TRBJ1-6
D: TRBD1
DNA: TGTGCCAGCAGTTACTCTCCGGGACAGGGCTATTCACCCCTCCACTTT
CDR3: CASSYSPGQGYSPLHF

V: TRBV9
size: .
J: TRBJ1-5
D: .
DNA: TGTGCCAGCAGCATTGACAGGTACAATCAGCCCCAGCATTTT
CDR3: CASSIDRYNQPQHF

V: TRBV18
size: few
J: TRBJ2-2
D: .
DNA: TGTGCCAGCTCACCTCGAGCCGGGGAGCTGTTTTTT
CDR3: CASSPRAGELFF

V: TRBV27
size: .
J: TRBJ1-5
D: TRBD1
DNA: TGTGCGACGAAAGACAGGGCGGGTGTGAGTCAGCCCCAGCATTTT
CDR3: CATKDRAGVSQPQHF

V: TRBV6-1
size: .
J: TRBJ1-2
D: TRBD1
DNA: TGTGCCAGCAGTGAAGGGATACAGGGGCGAGGCTACACCTTC
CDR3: CASSEGIQGRGYTF

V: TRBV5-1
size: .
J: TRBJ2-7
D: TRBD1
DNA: TGCGCCAGCAGCACCACACTGACAGGGGCGTCTGCCGAGCAGTACTTC
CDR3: CASSTTLTGASAEQYF

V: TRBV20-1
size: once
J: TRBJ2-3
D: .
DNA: TGCAGTGCTAGAGTCTTGGATACGCAGTATTTT
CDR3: CSARVLDTQYF

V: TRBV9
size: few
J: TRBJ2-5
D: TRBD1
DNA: TGTGCCAGCAGCCTCCTATGGACAGGAGAGACCCAGTACTTC
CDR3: CASSLLWTGETQYF

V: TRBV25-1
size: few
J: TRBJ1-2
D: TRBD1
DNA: TGTGCCAGCAGTGAAGTGGGACAGTTCTATGGCTACACCTTC
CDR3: CASSEVGQFYGYTF

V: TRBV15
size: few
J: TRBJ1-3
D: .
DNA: TGTGCCACCAGCAGAGCAGGGAGGGAACCTGGAAACACCATATATTTT
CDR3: CATSRAGREPGNTIYF

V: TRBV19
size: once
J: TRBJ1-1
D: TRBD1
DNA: TGTGCCGTCATCGACAGGGGGGTCGCTGAAGCTTTCTTT
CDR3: CAVIDRGVAEAFF

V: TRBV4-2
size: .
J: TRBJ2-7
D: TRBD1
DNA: TGTGCCAGCAGCCAAGCCGGGACAGGGGGCGAGCAGTACTTC
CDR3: CASSQAGTGGEQYF

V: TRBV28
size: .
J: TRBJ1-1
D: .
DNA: TGTGCCAGCAATCTCCCAAAGGGGGTGGGCACTGAAGCTTTCTTT
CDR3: CASNLPKGVGTEAFF

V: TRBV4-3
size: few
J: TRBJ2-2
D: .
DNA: TGCGCCAGTTCCATTAGGCAGGGTATCGGCGGGGAGCTGTTTTTT
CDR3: CASSIRQGIGGELFF

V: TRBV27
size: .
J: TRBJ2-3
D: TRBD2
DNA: TGTGCCAGCAGTTTCAGCGGGGGGGGCACAGATACGCAGTATTTT
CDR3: CASSFSGGGTDTQYF

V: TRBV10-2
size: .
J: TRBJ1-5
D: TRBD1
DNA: TGCGCCAGCAGTCATCCGGGACAGGGATCATATAGCAATCAGCCCCAGCATTTT
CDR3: CASSHPGQGSYSNQPQHF

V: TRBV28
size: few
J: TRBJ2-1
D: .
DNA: TGTGCCAGCAGTACCCTTAGATACAATGAGCAGTTCTTC
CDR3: CASSTLRYNEQFF

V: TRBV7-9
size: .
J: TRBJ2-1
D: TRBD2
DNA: TGTGCCAGCAGCTCTAGCGGGGGGTACAATGAGCAGTTCTTC
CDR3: CASSSSGGYNEQFF

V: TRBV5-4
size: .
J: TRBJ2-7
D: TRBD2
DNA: TGTGCCAGCAGAACCGGGACTAGCGGGAGTAGCGAGCAGTACTTC
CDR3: CASRTGTSGSSEQYF

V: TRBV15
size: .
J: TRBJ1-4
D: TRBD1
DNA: TGTGCCACCAGCAGGGGACAGGGAGGAGAAAAACTGTTTTTT
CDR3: CATSRGQGGEKLFF

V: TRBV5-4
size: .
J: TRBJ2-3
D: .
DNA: TGTGCCAGCAGCTCGGCGGTGGACAGATCATACTATTTT
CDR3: CASSSAVDRSYYF

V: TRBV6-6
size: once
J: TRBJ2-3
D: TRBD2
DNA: TGTGCCAGCAGAAGGGCCGCGGGGGGGGGCACAGATACGCAGTATTTT
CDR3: CASRRAAGGGTDTQYF

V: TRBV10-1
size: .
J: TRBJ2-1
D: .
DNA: TGCGCCAGCAGCCCCGCCGGGAGTAGGGACAATGAGCAGTTCTTC
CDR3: CASSPAGSRDNEQFF

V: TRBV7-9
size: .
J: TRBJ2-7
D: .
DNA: TGTGCCAGCAGCCCCCCACGAGGCTACGAGCAGTACTTC
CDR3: CASSPPRGYEQYF

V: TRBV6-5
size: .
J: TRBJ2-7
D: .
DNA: TGTGCCAGCAGCCAGGGCTCCTCCTACGAGCAGTACTTC
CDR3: CASSQGSSYEQYF

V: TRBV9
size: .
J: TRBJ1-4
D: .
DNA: TGTGCCAGCAGCGTAGCGGGGGCAACTAATGAAAAACTGTTTTTT
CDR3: CASSVAGATNEKLFF

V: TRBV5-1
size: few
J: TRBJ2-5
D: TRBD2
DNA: TGCGCCAGCAGCCTCGGGACTAGCCAAGAGACCCAGTACTTC
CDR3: CASSLGTSQETQYF

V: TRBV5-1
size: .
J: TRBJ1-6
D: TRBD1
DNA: TGCGCCAGCAGCTTAAAACTTCCGGGACAGAGCTATAATTCACCCCTCCACTTT
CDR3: CASSLKLPGQSYNSPLHF

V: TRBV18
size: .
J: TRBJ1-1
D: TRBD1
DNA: TGTGCCAGCTCACGGGACAGGAGCACTGAAGCTTTCTTT
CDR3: CASSRDRSTEAFF

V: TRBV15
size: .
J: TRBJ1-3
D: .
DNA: TGTGCCACCAGCAGAGATTTGCTAACAGCCTCTGGAAACACCATATATTTT
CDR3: CATSRDLLTASGNTIYF

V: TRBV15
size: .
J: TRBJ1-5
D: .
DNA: TGTGCCACCGCGTTAGAGGCCCCGATACGAGGGAGCAATCAGCCCCAGCATTTT
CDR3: CATALEAPIRGSNQPQHF

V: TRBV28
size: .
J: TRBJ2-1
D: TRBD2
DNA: TGTGCCAGCACCCCCGTAGGGCGGGGGGACTCCTACAATGAGCAGTTCTTC
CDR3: CASTPVGRGDSYNEQFF

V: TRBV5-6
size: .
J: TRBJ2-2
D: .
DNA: TGTGCCAGCAGCTTGGGCCAGAAGACGAACACCGGGGAGCTGTTTTTT
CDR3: CASSLGQKTNTGELFF

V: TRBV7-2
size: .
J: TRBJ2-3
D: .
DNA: TGTGCCAGCAGCTTAGCAAGGAGGGGGCGTGGAGATACGCAGTATTTT
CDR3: CASSLARRGRGDTQYF

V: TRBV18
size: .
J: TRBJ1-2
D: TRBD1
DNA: TGTGCCAGCTCAACCGGGACAGGGTACTATGGCTACACCTTC
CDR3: CASSTGTGYYGYTF

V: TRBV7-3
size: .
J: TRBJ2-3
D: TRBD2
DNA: TGTGCCAGCAGCTTAGTCAGCGGGACTAGCACAGATACGCAGTATTTT
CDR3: CASSLVSGTSTDTQYF

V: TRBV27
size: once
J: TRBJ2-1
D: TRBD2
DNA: TGTGCCAGCACCATTGGGACTAGCGGGAAGAATGAGCAGTTCTTC
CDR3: CASTIGTSGKNEQFF

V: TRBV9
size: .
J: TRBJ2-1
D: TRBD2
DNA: TGTGCCAGCAGCGTAGAGGGACTAGCGGGAGTTCTGTCCTACAATGAGCAGTTCTTC
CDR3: CASSVEGLAGVLSYNEQFF

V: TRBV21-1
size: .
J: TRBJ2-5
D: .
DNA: TGTGCCAGCAGTACAGGGGCAGCGGAGACCCAGTACTTC
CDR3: CASSTGAAETQYF

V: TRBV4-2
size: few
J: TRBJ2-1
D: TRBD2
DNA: TGTGCCAGCAGCCGAAATGGCGGGAGTACGGCGGCTGAGCAGTTCTTC
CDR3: CASSRNGGSTAAEQFF

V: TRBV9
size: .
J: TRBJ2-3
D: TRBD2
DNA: TGTGCCAGCAGCCCCCGGGGAGGGGTACTAACAGATACGCAGTATTTT
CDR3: CASSPRGGVLTDTQYF

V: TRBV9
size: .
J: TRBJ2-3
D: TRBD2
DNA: TGTGCCAGCAGCGTAGGACTAGCGGGGGGGTACACAGATACGCAGTATTTT
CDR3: CASSVGLAGGYTDTQYF

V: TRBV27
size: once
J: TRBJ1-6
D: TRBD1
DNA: TGTGCCAGCAGTAGACAGGGGATTCCCAATTCACCCCTCCACTTT
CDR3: CASSRQGIPNSPLHF